These 13 T cell receptor beta chains originate from one sample sequenced in a study of Graves' ophthalmopathy and Graves' hyperthyroidism. The TCR beta CDR3 regions underwent amplification from RNA transcripts. Amplification began with first-round RT-PCR using HTBI primers, then second-round multiplex PCR was performed. MiXCR was run by TCRdb on the multiplex PCR reads, yielding one entry per CDR3 protein. This table has roughly 410,000 distinct CDR3 sequences, 15% appearing once. The specimen was peripheral blood. The source is a woman under 30 with stable Graves' hyperthyroidism.

This clonotype has more than one count but fewer than ten. This rearrangement joins TRBV5-1 to TRBJ1-1; D ambiguous. This CDR3 comprises 15 residues. Deletions cut 3 bases from V and 0 bases from J, with 12 bases between. Germline V lookup: CDR1 SGHRS, CDR2 YFSETQ. The chain's CDR3 is CASSSAPEVNTEAFF. CDR3 DNA sequence: TGCGCCAGCAGCTCGGCGCCGGAAGTGAACACTGAAGCTTTCTTT.

This chain joins TRBV2 and TRBJ1-2; 9 nucleotides line up with TRBD1. The CDR3 is 16 amino acids. Trimming took 1 base from V and 6 from J; bases not matched to a gene: 9. Germline loops: CDR1 SNHLY, CDR2 FYNNEI. CDR3 amino acids: CASSEGDYRGQDGYTF. The CDR3 DNA sequence: TGTGCCAGCAGTGAAGGAGATTACAGGGGGCAGGATGGCTACACCTTC. The variable domain in full, completed from reference TRBV2 and TRBJ1-2, reads EPEVTQTPSHQVTQMGQEVILRCVPISNHLYFYWYRQILGQKVEFLVSFYNNEISEKSEIFDDQFSVERPDGSNFTLKIRSTKLEDSAMYFCASSEGDYRGQDGYTFGSGTRLTVV.

This clonotype was seen many times. CDR3 sequence (DNA): TGTGCCAGCAGTTACCCACAGCGGAACACCGGGGAGCTGTTTTTT. This encodes CASSYPQRNTGELFF. V usage is TRBV6-5 and J usage is TRBJ2-2; no firm D call. The CDR3 spans 15 residues. Germline V lookup: CDR1 MNHEY, CDR2 SVGAGI. Trimming shortened V by 2 bases and J by 1 base, and 8 bases separated the two germline ends.

At least ten counts were recorded for this clonotype. The chain is built from TRBV29-1 and TRBJ1-2, with D unresolved. Germline V gene data show CDR1 as SQVTM and CDR2 as ANQGSEA. The CDR3 loop spans 13 amino acids. V was shortened by 3 bases and J by 7 bases, with 15 bases between the two germline ends. The CDR3 coding sequence is TGCAGCGTTGATCCCGTGTCTTCTATTGGCTACACCTTC. Translating gives CSVDPVSSIGYTF.

This clonotype was seen ten or more times. DNA of the CDR3: TGTGCCAGCAGTCGGAGCGGACAGGGAAAAAGCTACGAGCAGTACTTC. It codes for CASSRSGQGKSYEQYF. The V call is TRBV27, the J call TRBJ2-7; TRBD1 agrees at 8 bases. Unmatched junction bases numbered 12, after V lost 5 bases and J lost 3 bases. CDR1 and CDR2 from the germline V gene are MNHEY and SMNVEV (reference sequence). The CDR3 totals 16 residues.

A note on this clonotype: This may be a read error: a much more frequent sequence differs by one nucleotide. The chain combines TRBV20-1 with TRBJ1-2; D may be TRBD1 (5 bases). This CDR3 contains 13 residues. Germline loops: CDR1 DFQATT, CDR2 SNEGSKA (reference sequence). CDR3 in DNA: TGCAGTGCGACGCCGGGCCAGGAGAGGGGCTTCACCTTC. Translated: CSATPGQERGFTF.

This chain connects TRBV6-2 or TRBV6-3 to TRBJ1-2; 7 nucleotides agree with TRBD1. The CDR3 length is 15 residues. The V gene's germline CDR1 is MNHEY and CDR2 SVGEGT. V gave up 2 bases and J gave up 3 bases; unmatched junction bases: 6. CDR3 residues: CASSYRTGGDYGYTF. In DNA, the CDR3 is TGTGCCAGCAGTTACAGGACAGGAGGAGACTATGGCTACACCTTC.

This clonotype has a count of ten or more. The chain links TRBV20-1 to TRBJ2-5, with unresolved D. Between the trimmed V and J ends, which lost 3 bases and 5 bases, there was a span of 4 bases. The length of the CDR3 is 10 residues. Germline values: CDR1 DFQATT, CDR2 SNEGSKA (reference sequence). CDR3 nucleotide sequence: TGCAGTGCTAGCGACGAGACCCAGTACTTC. Its translation: CSASDETQYF.

The sample holds many counts of this clonotype. The chain recombines TRBV19 with TRBJ2-7, with D uncertain. Germline loops: CDR1 LNHDA, CDR2 SQIVND (reference sequence). This CDR3 region has 14 residues. V gave up 6 bases and J gave up 2 bases, with 14 bases separating them. The CDR3 region has the DNA TGTGCCAGTAGCCGTTCACGTGGGGCCTACGAGCAGTACTTC. Encoded protein: CASSRSRGAYEQYF.

This clonotype was counted at least ten times. The chain combines TRBV18 with TRBJ1-2; tentative D call: TRBD1 (6 bases). Germline loops: CDR1 KGHSH, CDR2 LQKENI. V lost 3 bases, J lost 4 bases, and 12 bases lay in between. CDR3 length equals 14 residues. The CDR3 loop reads CASSPSGVGYGYTF. CDR3 coding DNA: TGTGCCAGCTCACCCTCAGGGGTGGGCTATGGCTACACCTTC.

This clonotype was observed at least ten times. The rearrangement joins TRBV12-3 or TRBV12-4 to TRBJ2-2; D is perhaps TRBD2 (6 bases). Trimming pared 6 bases from V and 5 bases from J, leaving 16 bases between. The CDR3 consists of 15 residues. The CDR3 region has the DNA TGTGCCAGCAGAGGGACGGGACTGACGACCGGGGAGCTGTTTTTT. It codes for CASRGTGLTTGELFF.

This clonotype was picked up a small number of times. The genes are TRBV11-2 and TRBJ2-7; perhaps D is TRBD1 or TRBD2 (5 bases each). The germline CDR1 and CDR2 sequences are SGHAT and FQNNGV. The V end was cut by 0 bases, the J end by 3 bases, with 12 bases between. The CDR3 spans 15 residues. The CDR3 coding sequence is TGTGCCAGCAGCTTAGATCATGGGGGAGTCTACGAGCAGTACTTC. Amino acids: CASSLDHGGVYEQYF.

The V gene is TRBV2, the J gene TRBJ1-5; 8 nucleotides line up with TRBD1. J lost 0 bases, V lost 8 bases, and 6 bases had no gene match. CDR1 is SNHLY, CDR2 FYNNEI, per germline. The CDR3 totals 15 residues. CDR3 sequence (DNA): TGTGCCAGCCGGGACAGGCAATATAGCAATCAGCCCCAGCATTTT. This translates into CASRDRQYSNQPQHF.